This T cell receptor (delta chain) emerged from a study of gamma-delta chains in newborns, infants, children. Study context: Microbial exposure reportedly drives polyclonal innate γδ T cell expansion after birth.

TCRdb used CATT to re-call clones from the reads. This table has several thousand delta-chain clones, 3% to 4% appearing once. With respect to this clone: A much larger clonotype is one base distant, so this may be a read error.

The CDR3 spans 21 residues. The J segment lost 0 bases and the V segment lost 5 bases, leaving 14 bases of the junction unmatched. Germline loops: CDR1 GEAIGNYY, CDR2 EKD. The TCR sequence derives from a child who was a newborn, infant or young child, either healthy, febrile or measles-vaccinated (not recorded which). The sample consisted of blood. The chain combines TRDV2 with TRDJ3; 11 bases agree with TRDD3. TCRdb gives no J gene; it was assigned here by matching the DNA to germline. The CDR3 protein is CACGLVLGDMDSSWDTRQMFF. Here the CDR3 DNA reads TGTGCCTGTGGCCTCGTACTGGGGGATATGGATTCCTCCTGGGACACCCGACAGATGTTTTTC.